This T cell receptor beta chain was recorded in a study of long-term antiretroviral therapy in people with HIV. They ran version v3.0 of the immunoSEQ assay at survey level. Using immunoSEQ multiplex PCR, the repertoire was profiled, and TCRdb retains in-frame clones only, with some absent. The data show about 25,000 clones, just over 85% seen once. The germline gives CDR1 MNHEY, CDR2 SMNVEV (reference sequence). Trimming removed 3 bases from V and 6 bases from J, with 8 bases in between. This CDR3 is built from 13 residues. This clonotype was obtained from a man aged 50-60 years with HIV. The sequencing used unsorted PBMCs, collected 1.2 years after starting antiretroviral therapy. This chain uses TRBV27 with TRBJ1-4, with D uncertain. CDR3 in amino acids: CASSLSGYEKLFF. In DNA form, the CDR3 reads TGTGCCAGCAGTTTGTCGGGTTATGAAAAACTGTTTTTT.